These 23 T cell receptor beta chains originate from one sample sequenced in a study of cytotoxic CD8 clonotypes in ibrutinib-treated CLL. Clones were read by immunoSEQ multiplex PCR, and TCRdb kept only the in-frame ones, dropping some. The table includes about 160,000 clones, about 80% detected once. The material was PBMCs, obtained after 12 months of ibrutinib treatment. These receptors came from a human donor with chronic lymphocytic leukemia.

The chain couples TRBV2 to TRBJ1-5; 7 bases align to TRBD1. The CDR3 totals 16 residues. Germline values: CDR1 SNHLY, CDR2 FYNNEI. The V segment lost 6 bases and the J segment 1 base; nucleotides outside the gene matches: 9. CDR3 bases: TGTGCCAGCAGGGCTAGACAGGGAGCCAGCAATCAGCCCCAGCATTTT. This codes for CASRARQGASNQPQHF.

The chain is built from TRBV4-2 and TRBJ2-7; 7 nucleotides align to TRBD2. The CDR3 sequence is 19 residues long. Germline-derived CDR1 and CDR2 are LGHNA and YNFKEQ. V was clipped by 0 bases and J by 2 bases; unmatched bases: 16. The CDR3 nucleotides read TGTGCCAGCAGCCAAGAAAGTGGTGGTAGCGGGCACTCTCCCTACGAGCAGTACTTC. Protein product: CASSQESGGSGHSPYEQYF.

The chain couples TRBV18 to TRBJ1-2; no clear D. The CDR3 has 16 residues. Trimming removed 4 bases at V and 0 bases at J, with 15 bases between. Per germline, CDR1 KGHSH and CDR2 LQKENI. CDR3 nucleotides: TGTGCCAGCTCACTGGGAAAGGTTGAAGCTAACTATGGCTACACCTTC. Protein: CASSLGKVEANYGYTF.

The chain couples TRBV5-4 to TRBJ2-2; 10 bases map to TRBD2. CDR3 size: 16 residues. The germline V gene encodes CDR1 SGHNT and CDR2 YYREEE (reference sequence). V gave up 4 bases and J gave up 8 bases; unmatched junction bases: 11. The CDR3, as DNA: TGTGCCAGCAGCCTTGGACTAGCGGAACGTGATGGGGAGCTGTTTTTT. This sequence encodes CASSLGLAERDGELFF.

The gene calls are TRBV21-1 and TRBJ2-7; the DNA was not compared with TRBD2, the D call given in the table. TRBV21-1 is reported as a pseudogene. This CDR3 contains 18 residues. DNA for the CDR3: TGTGCCAGCAGCAAAAACGGCGGTCCCGGGATACAGAACTACGAGCAGTACTTC. This encodes CASSKNGGPGIQNYEQYF.

This chain joins TRBV28 and TRBJ1-6, with 9 bases identical to TRBD1. CDR1 is MDHEN, CDR2 SYDVKM, per germline. Unmatched junction bases numbered 11, after V lost 7 bases and J lost 4 bases. CDR3 length: 17 residues. The CDR3 nucleotides read TGTGCCAGCACCTATTTAGGGACAGGGCGATATAATTCACCCCTCCACTTT. Protein product: CASTYLGTGRYNSPLHF.

The J gene is TRBJ1-3, the V gene TRBV5-4, with TRBD1 identical over 7 bases. CDR1 and CDR2 (germline): SGHNT, YYREEE (reference sequence). This CDR3 region has 16 residues. The V and J ends lost 2 bases and 0 bases, in that order; junction bases with no gene match: 5. The chain's CDR3 is CASSLDRVSSGNTIYF. CDR3 in DNA: TGTGCCAGCAGCTTAGACAGGGTGAGCTCTGGAAACACCATATATTTT.

This clone appeared once. The CDR3 carries no conserved terminal phenylalanine or tryptophan, so it likely arises from a read error. The DNA is omitted, as the CDR3 cannot be located on it reliably, and the CDR3 follows TCRdb's listing. The chain employs TRBV28 and TRBJ1-1; the DNA was not used to check the table's D call, TRBD1. Germline V gives CDR1 MDHEN, CDR2 SYDVKM. The CDR3 has 13 amino acids, counting both end residues. Here the CDR3 reads CASSLRDRVGGQL.

The chain has TRBV4-1 and TRBJ2-7, with TRBD1 matching over 8 bases. With V trimmed by 2 bases and J by 0 bases, 3 bases remained unmatched. The CDR3 covers 15 residues. From germline, CDR1 is MGHRA and CDR2 YSYEKL. The CDR3 DNA is TGCGCCAGCAGCCAAACAGGGGGTGACTCCTACGAGCAGTACTTC. It yields the protein CASSQTGGDSYEQYF.

About this clone itself: Different DNA sequences within this sample yield the same CDR3. The chain joins TRBV18 to TRBJ2-1; TRBD2 agrees at 7 bases. The length of the CDR3 is 12 residues. The V gene end was trimmed by 2 bases and the J gene end by 9 bases; junction bases not matched to a gene: 1. CDR1 is KGHSH, CDR2 LQKENI, per germline. CDR3 nucleotides: TGTGCCAGCTCACCAGCGGGAGTTGAGCAGTTCTTC. Encoded protein: CASSPAGVEQFF.

The V and J genes are TRBV18 and TRBJ2-5, with 16 nucleotides matching TRBD2. Germline assignment: CDR1 KGHSH and CDR2 LQKENI. J lost 4 bases, V lost 6 bases, and 11 bases had no gene match. This CDR3 comprises 18 residues. The CDR3 loop is CASSTKGLAGGYGETQYF. The CDR3 coding sequence is TGTGCCAGCTCTACAAAGGGACTAGCGGGGGGGTACGGAGAGACCCAGTACTTC.

The V gene is TRBV12-2, the J gene TRBJ2-7; the table's D call, TRBD1, has no DNA check behind it. TRBV12-2 is designated a pseudogene. The CDR3 length is 12 residues. The CDR3 region has the DNA TGTGCAAGTCGCTTAGGATGGCACGAGCAGTACTTC. Translated, it gives CASRLGWHEQYF.

The chain is built from TRBV9 and TRBJ2-3; D not certain. The CDR3 has 16 residues. V was clipped by 4 bases and J by 5 bases, with 20 bases between them. The germline gives CDR1 SGDLS, CDR2 YYNGEE. CDR3 protein: CASSPRQSRAVDTQYF. The CDR3, as DNA: TGTGCCAGCAGCCCACGCCAGAGTAGGGCGGTAGATACGCAGTATTTT.

The chain uses TRBV2 and TRBJ1-1; 10 nucleotides line up with TRBD1. Germline trimming cut 6 bases from V and 5 bases from J; bases unmatched to any gene: 6. CDR3 length: 14 residues. CDR1 SNHLY and CDR2 FYNNEI come from the germline V gene. The CDR3 here is CASSYSDRGTEAFF. DNA of the CDR3: TGTGCCAGCAGCTACTCGGACAGGGGGACTGAAGCTTTCTTT.

The genes are TRBV4-1 and TRBJ2-1, with 7 nucleotides matching TRBD1. Germline CDR1 is MGHRA and CDR2 is YSYEKL. The CDR3 length is 19 residues. V lost 0 bases to trimming and J lost 5 bases; unmatched junction nucleotides: 16. CDR3 nucleotide sequence: TGCGCCAGCAGCCAAGAGGGAGAGGGGGCTTCTTTTACGGACAATGAGCAGTTCTTC. Amino acid sequence: CASSQEGEGASFTDNEQFF.

The V call is TRBV7-9, the J call TRBJ2-2; 13 bases are a match to TRBD2. The length of the CDR3 is 19 residues. V lost 1 base and J lost 6; bases outside the gene matches: 11. CDR1 is SEHNR, CDR2 FQNEAQ, per germline (reference sequence). CDR3 coding DNA: TGTGCCAGCAGCTTAGAACCCGGACTAGCGGGAGTGAGATCCGGGGAGCTGTTTTTT. Translated: CASSLEPGLAGVRSGELFF.

The chain employs TRBV5-4 and TRBJ2-5, with a possible D match to TRBD1 (5 bases). Germline CDR1 is SGHNT and CDR2 is YYREEE (reference sequence). V lost 3 bases to trimming and J lost 3 bases, with 15 bases between them. CDR3 length equals 15 residues. The CDR3 loop is CASSSKQVFEETQYF. For the CDR3, the DNA is TGTGCCAGCAGCTCGAAACAGGTCTTTGAAGAGACCCAGTACTTC.

A single count supports this clone. V usage is TRBV5-4 and J usage is TRBJ2-5, with no clear D. Per germline, CDR1 SGHNT and CDR2 YYREEE (reference sequence). Trimming stripped 4 bases from V and 5 bases from J, with 9 bases between. This CDR3 comprises 12 residues. This CDR3 is CASSKSGETQYF. The DNA of the CDR3 is TGTGCCAGCAGCAAGAGTGGGGAGACCCAGTACTTC.

CDR3 sequence reads: CASRDNHSGANVLTF. CDR3 nucleotides: TGTGCCAGCCGGGACAATCACTCTGGGGCCAACGTCCTGACTTTC. The chain links TRBV6-1 to TRBJ2-6; TRBD1 might be the D (6 bases). The germline gives CDR1 MNHNS, CDR2 SASEGT. CDR3 length equals 15 residues. Trimming cost V 8 bases and J 0 bases, with 11 bases left between them.

The count of this clone is one. V gene TRBV6-5 combines with J gene TRBJ2-4; 8 nucleotides line up with TRBD2. This CDR3 is built from 13 residues. Germline V lookup: CDR1 MNHEY, CDR2 SVGAGI. After removal of 7 bases from V and 4 bases from J, the junction contained 3 bases not matched to a gene. The CDR3 DNA is TGTGCCAGCAAGGGACTAGTGAAAAACATTCAGTACTTC. Its translation is CASKGLVKNIQYF.

The chain has TRBV12-5 and TRBJ2-1; D is possibly TRBD2 (5 bases). CDR1 is LGHNT and CDR2 is FRNRAP in the germline V gene. The CDR3 consists of 14 residues. With 4 bases removed from V and 5 bases from J, the gap between germline ends came to 12 bases. CDR3 region: CASGSDYPDNEQFF. CDR3 DNA sequence: TGTGCTAGTGGTTCCGACTATCCCGACAATGAGCAGTTCTTC.

This clone appeared a few times. The V and J genes are TRBV5-1 and TRBJ1-1; 10 bases map to TRBD1. The CDR3 covers 16 residues. Unmatched junction bases numbered 7, after V lost 5 bases and J lost 0 bases. Germline lookup yields CDR1 SGHRS and CDR2 YFSETQ. In DNA form, the CDR3 reads TGCGCCAGCAGGTACACCGGGACAGGGGTGAACACTGAAGCTTTCTTT. The encoded protein is CASRYTGTGVNTEAFF. The whole variable domain, filled in from reference TRBV5-1 and TRBJ1-1, reads KAGVTQTPRYLIKTRGQQVTLSCSPISGHRSVSWYQQTPGQGLQFLFEYFSETQRNKGNFPGRFSGRQFSNSRSEMNVSTLELGDSALYLCASRYTGTGVNTEAFFGQGTRLTVV.

This chain joins TRBV4-3 and TRBJ2-1; 7 bases are a match to TRBD2. Germline V CDR1 and CDR2: LGHNA, YSLEER. CDR3 length: 15 residues. V gave up 0 bases and J gave up 4 bases; unmatched junction bases: 3. CDR3: CASSQERAGYNEQFF. DNA for the CDR3: TGCGCCAGCAGCCAAGAGCGAGCGGGATACAATGAGCAGTTCTTC.